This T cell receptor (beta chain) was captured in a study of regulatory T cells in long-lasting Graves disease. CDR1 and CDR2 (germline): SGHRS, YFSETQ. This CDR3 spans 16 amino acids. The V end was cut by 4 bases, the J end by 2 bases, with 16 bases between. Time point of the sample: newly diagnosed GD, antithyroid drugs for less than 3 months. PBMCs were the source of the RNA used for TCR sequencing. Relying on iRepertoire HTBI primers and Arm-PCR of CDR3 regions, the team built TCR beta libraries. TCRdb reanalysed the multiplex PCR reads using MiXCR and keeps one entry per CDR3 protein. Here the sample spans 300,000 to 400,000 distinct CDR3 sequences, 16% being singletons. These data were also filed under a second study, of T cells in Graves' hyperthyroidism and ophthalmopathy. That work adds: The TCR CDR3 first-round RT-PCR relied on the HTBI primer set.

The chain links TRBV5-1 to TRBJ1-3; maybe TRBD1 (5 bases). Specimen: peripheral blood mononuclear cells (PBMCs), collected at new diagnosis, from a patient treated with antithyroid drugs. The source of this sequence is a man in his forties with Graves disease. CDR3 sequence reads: CASSPLDRAPGNTIYF. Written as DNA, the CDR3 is TGCGCCAGCAGCCCTTTAGACAGAGCTCCTGGAAACACCATATATTTT. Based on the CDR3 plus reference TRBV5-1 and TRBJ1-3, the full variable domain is KAGVTQTPRYLIKTRGQQVTLSCSPISGHRSVSWYQQTPGQGLQFLFEYFSETQRNKGNFPGRFSGRQFSNSRSEMNVSTLELGDSALYLCASSPLDRAPGNTIYFGEGSWLTVV.